These 21 T cell receptor beta chains were sequenced from one sample in a study of response to subunit inactivated influenza vaccine (dated 2018 in TCRdb). The protocol used for the library was RT-PCR. Sequencing instrument: Illumina HiSeq 2500. TCRdb reanalyzed the raw reads on its own, using fastp at Q25 for trimming and MiXCR for clone calling, and kept in-frame beta chains. Each entry is one CDR3 protein sequence, shown with its most common DNA and genes. Within this sample are roughly 500,000 distinct CDR3 sequences, with 15% to 20% of them counted one time only. In total, the top ten clones hold 3% of the sample. The material was CD4+ T cells sorted from PBMCs, obtained roughly 24 months after vaccination. These receptors were taken from a man aged 45 to 75 who received an inactivated influenza vaccine. Donor details come from another sample of the same person, matched by shared clones.

The rearrangement uses TRBV3-1 and TRBJ2-5; TRBD1 agrees at 8 bases. The CDR3 covers 15 residues. The germline V gene has CDR1 LGHDT and CDR2 YNNKEL (reference sequence). V lost 6 bases, J lost 4 bases, and 10 bases stayed unmatched. In DNA, the CDR3 is TGTGCCAGCAGGCACCGGGACAGGAGACGAGAGACCCAGTACTTC. This gives the protein CASRHRDRRRETQYF.

The chain uses TRBV5-6 and TRBJ2-1; D gene unclear. Germline values: CDR1 SGHDT, CDR2 YYEEEE. V lost 4 bases, J lost 3 bases, and 11 bases lay in between. This CDR3 contains 14 residues. The CDR3 sequence: CASSRLDFYNEQFF. The CDR3 DNA follows: TGTGCCAGCAGCCGTCTTGATTTCTACAATGAGCAGTTCTTC.

The chain links TRBV7-2 to TRBJ2-7; a weak D match, TRBD2 (6 bases). Germline lookup yields CDR1 SGHTA and CDR2 FQGNSA. Trimming removed 1 base from V and 6 bases from J, with 13 bases in between. This CDR3 comprises 14 residues. This chain's CDR3 is CASSLGGLAVEQYF. The CDR3 bases are TGTGCCAGCAGCTTAGGGGGACTTGCGGTCGAGCAGTACTTC.

The J gene is TRBJ2-7, the V gene TRBV18, with 8 bases identical to TRBD1. Germline loops: CDR1 KGHSH, CDR2 LQKENI. The V and J ends lost 5 bases and 2 bases, in that order; junction bases with no gene match: 5. The CDR3 has 14 amino acids. The CDR3 is CASSGDRRPYEQYF. DNA for the CDR3: TGTGCCAGCTCAGGGGACAGGCGGCCCTACGAGCAGTACTTC. Together with reference TRBV18 and TRBJ2-7, the CDR3 gives the full variable domain: NAGVMQNPRHLVRRRGQEARLRCSPMKGHSHVYWYRQLPEEGLKFMVYLQKENIIDESGMPKERFSAEFPKEGPSILRIQQVVRGDSAAYFCASSGDRRPYEQYFGPGTRLTVT.

This clonotype was detected many times. The chain couples TRBV14 to TRBJ1-1; no definite D call. This CDR3 region has 11 residues. Per germline, CDR1 SGHDN and CDR2 FVKESK. Between the trimmed V and J ends, which lost 4 bases and 6 bases, there was a span of 6 bases. CDR3 sequence: CASSRASEAFF. Written as DNA, the CDR3 is TGTGCCAGCAGCCGAGCTTCTGAAGCTTTCTTT.

This clonotype was seen more than once but under ten times. The chain has TRBV3-1 and TRBJ2-5; D remains unclear. The CDR3 contains 13 residues. V lost 2 bases and J 5 bases, leaving 9 bases between the germline ends. Germline V gene sequence: CDR1 LGHDT, CDR2 YNNKEL (reference sequence). CDR3 sequence (DNA): TGTGCCAGCAGCCAACGTACCCCGGAGACCCAGTACTTC. Its translation: CASSQRTPETQYF.

In this sample, this clonotype turned up a few times. This chain links TRBV5-1 with TRBJ2-1; 7 bases match TRBD1. This CDR3 is 15 amino acids long. The germline V gene has CDR1 SGHRS and CDR2 YFSETQ. The junction had 7 bases not matched to a gene; V was cut back by 2 bases and J by 5 bases. CDR3 nucleotide sequence: TGCGCCAGCAGCTTCGGTGACAGGGACAACAATGAGCAGTTCTTC. Its translation: CASSFGDRDNNEQFF.

Only a few counts were recorded for this clonotype. The chain employs TRBV12-3 or TRBV12-4 and TRBJ2-6, with 7 bases aligning to TRBD1. With V trimmed by 5 bases and J by 0 bases, 10 bases remained unmatched. The CDR3 runs 18 residues. The CDR3 loop is CASSVRRQGLSGANVLTF. DNA of the CDR3: TGTGCCAGCAGTGTCCGGAGACAGGGCCTCTCTGGGGCCAACGTCCTGACTTTC.

V usage is TRBV12-3 or TRBV12-4 and J usage is TRBJ1-2; D perhaps matches TRBD1 (6 bases). V dropped 6 bases and J dropped 6 bases, with 14 bases sitting between them. The CDR3 length is 13 residues. The CDR3 DNA sequence: TGTGCCAGCAGCTTTGGACAGCCCGATGGCTACACCTTC. Residues: CASSFGQPDGYTF.

The J gene is TRBJ2-3, the V gene TRBV7-2, with D uncertain. The CDR3 length is 14 residues. CDR1 and CDR2 from the germline V gene are SGHTA and FQGNSA. Deletions cut 4 bases from V and 0 bases from J, with 8 bases between. CDR3 sequence reads: CASSSSISTDTQYF. The CDR3 region has the DNA TGTGCCAGCAGCTCCTCCATTAGCACAGATACGCAGTATTTT.

The genes are TRBV20-1 and TRBJ1-1; TRBD1 matches at 9 bases. CDR3 length equals 15 residues. The V and J ends lost 4 bases and 1 base, in that order; junction bases with no gene match: 7. Germline V lookup: CDR1 DFQATT, CDR2 SNEGSKA (reference sequence). This CDR3 is CSANPQGAANTEAFF. In DNA, the CDR3 is TGCAGTGCTAACCCACAGGGGGCTGCGAACACTGAAGCTTTCTTT.

This clonotype was picked up a small number of times. The genes are TRBV20-1 and TRBJ2-3; 11 nucleotides agree with TRBD2. Losses at the gene ends were 8 bases for V and 2 bases for J; bases not matched to a gene: 15. The length of the CDR3 is 17 residues. Germline V gene sequence: CDR1 DFQATT, CDR2 SNEGSKA (reference sequence). DNA for the CDR3: TGCAGTTGCCCCCGACTAGCGGGACCGCTCCACACAGATACGCAGTATTTT. Translating it yields CSCPRLAGPLHTDTQYF.

This clonotype was counted a few times. The rearrangement joins TRBV5-5 to TRBJ1-4; 7 bases align to TRBD1. The V segment lost 4 bases and the J segment 5 bases; nucleotides outside the gene matches: 5. Germline CDR1 and CDR2: SGHKS and YYEKEE (reference sequence). The CDR3 runs 14 residues. The CDR3 is CASSGGQLNEKLFF. CDR3 DNA sequence: TGTGCCAGCAGCGGGGGACAGTTGAATGAAAAACTGTTTTTT. Full variable domain (remainder filled in from reference TRBV5-5 and TRBJ1-4): DAGVTQSPTHLIKTRGQQVTLRCSPISGHKSVSWYQQVLGQGPQFIFQYYEKEERGRGNFPDRFSARQFPNYSSELNVNALLLGDSALYLCASSGGQLNEKLFFGSGTQLSVL.

This clonotype was counted a few times. This chain uses TRBV20-1 with TRBJ2-7, with TRBD2 identical over 11 bases. The germline CDR1 and CDR2 sequences are DFQATT and SNEGSKA (reference sequence). With V trimmed by 3 bases and J by 5 bases, 21 bases remained unmatched. The CDR3 sequence is 19 residues long. The DNA of the CDR3 is TGCAGTGCTAGGGGAGCGAGCGGGAAAGTTAGCGGGGGGGCCCACGAGCAGTACTTC. Its translation is CSARGASGKVSGGAHEQYF.

This clonotype was observed a few times. The chain links TRBV5-1 to TRBJ2-2; TRBD1 matches 10 bases. The CDR3 consists of 16 residues. The V and J ends lost 4 bases and 4 bases, in that order; junction bases with no gene match: 7. Germline lookup yields CDR1 SGHRS and CDR2 YFSETQ. The CDR3 bases are TGCGCCAGCAGCCCGGGACAGGGGACCTTCACCGGGGAGCTGTTTTTT. Translated, it gives CASSPGQGTFTGELFF.

This clonotype has just one count. This may come from a read error, since a much larger clone is one base off. The J gene is TRBJ2-5, the V gene TRBV25-1, with D tentatively TRBD1 (6 bases). CDR1 is MGHDK, CDR2 SYGVNS, per germline. CDR3 length: 13 amino acids. The V gene lost 10 bases and the J gene lost 1 base, with 13 bases spanning the gap. CDR3 region: CANSGTFQETQYF. The CDR3 DNA follows: TGTGCCAACTCAGGGACATTCCAAGAGACCCAGTACTTC.

V and J are TRBV2 and TRBJ2-7; D is tentatively TRBD1 or TRBD2 (6 bases each). The CDR3 consists of 12 residues. The germline V gene has CDR1 SNHLY and CDR2 FYNNEI. The V end was cut by 10 bases, the J end by 6 bases, with 16 bases between. CDR3 sequence reads: CAISRGGSEQYF. CDR3 sequence (DNA): TGTGCCATCTCACGAGGGGGGTCCGAGCAGTACTTC.

V gene TRBV6-2 or TRBV6-3 combines with J gene TRBJ2-3, with a tentative D call TRBD2 (5 bases). The germline CDR1 and CDR2 sequences are MNHEY and SVGEGT. V dropped 8 bases and J dropped 6 bases, with 24 bases sitting between them. CDR3 size: 16 residues. CDR3 region: CASLGIKLTSSDTQYF. CDR3 DNA: TGTGCCAGCCTCGGGATAAAGCTGACGTCCTCGGATACGCAGTATTTT.

The chain couples TRBV5-1 to TRBJ1-5; 9 positions agree with TRBD1. This CDR3 is built from 15 residues. Germline values: CDR1 SGHRS, CDR2 YFSETQ. After removal of 0 bases from V and 5 bases from J, the junction contained 3 bases not matched to a gene. CDR3 DNA sequence: TGCGCCAGCAGCTTGGGGGACAGGGACCATCAGCCCCAGCATTTT. The encoded protein is CASSLGDRDHQPQHF.

The chain employs TRBV20-1 and TRBJ2-5; D is perhaps TRBD2 (5 bases). The CDR3 has 15 amino acids. Germline V lookup: CDR1 DFQATT, CDR2 SNEGSKA (reference sequence). The germline V and J ends were trimmed by 5 bases and 4 bases, with 20 bases remaining between them. In DNA form, the CDR3 reads TGCAGTGCTCCTTCGAGGGCCCTTGATCGAGAGACCCAGTACTTC. It yields the protein CSAPSRALDRETQYF.

J is TRBJ2-1 and V is TRBV5-6; TRBD1 aligns across 7 bases. Losses at the gene ends were 5 bases for V and 6 bases for J; bases not matched to a gene: 5. Looked up from germline, CDR1 is SGHDT and CDR2 is YYEEEE. This CDR3 is built from 13 residues. Here the CDR3 DNA reads TGTGCCAGCAGACCCGGGACAGTCAATGAGCAGTTCTTC. It translates to CASRPGTVNEQFF.